A single sample is the source of the 7 T cell receptor beta chains below, sequenced in a study of PD-L1 blockade in urothelial cancer. Generated by immunoSEQ multiplex PCR, the TCRdb table keeps only in-frame clones and is missing some. The sample lists about 82,000 clones, 82% occurring once. The specimen was PBMCs, collected around atezolizumab (anti-PD-L1) treatment. The receptors were sampled from a man between 70 and 80 years old with urothelial cancer.

A single count supports this clone. This chain connects TRBV4-1 to TRBJ2-7, with 7 positions matching TRBD2. V lost 2 bases and J lost 3; bases outside the gene matches: 4. This CDR3 is 14 amino acids long. Germline CDR1 is MGHRA and CDR2 is YSYEKL. The CDR3 spells CASSQTSGGYEQYF. CDR3 bases: TGCGCCAGCAGCCAAACGTCGGGAGGCTACGAGCAGTACTTC.

The chain links TRBV18 to TRBJ2-5; 9 positions agree with TRBD1. Germline lookup yields CDR1 KGHSH and CDR2 LQKENI. The CDR3 is 16 amino acids. Losses at the gene ends were 3 bases for V and 5 bases for J; bases not matched to a gene: 10. The CDR3 nucleotides read TGTGCCAGCTCACCCTCCTGGACAGGGGTTGAGGAGACCCAGTACTTC. This codes for CASSPSWTGVEETQYF.

The chain couples TRBV5-4 to TRBJ2-3; D possibly corresponds to TRBD1 (6 bases). CDR1 is SGHNT and CDR2 is YYREEE in the germline V gene (reference sequence). The CDR3 spans 15 residues. V gave up 4 bases and J gave up 4 bases, with 16 bases separating them. Written as DNA, the CDR3 is TGTGCCAGCAGCAGGGGTCGACAGGTCGCAGATACGCAGTATTTT. It yields the protein CASSRGRQVADTQYF.

This clone was seen a few times. No conserved phenylalanine or tryptophan ends this CDR3, so it is likely a read error. It is unclear where the CDR3 begins or ends on the DNA, so no DNA is shown, and the CDR3 is as TCRdb lists it. The rearrangement links TRBV21-1 to TRBJ1-2; the D call of TRBD1 is as the table states it, not checked on the DNA. TRBV21-1 is a recognized pseudogene. The CDR3 is made up of 9 amino acids, end residues included. CDR3 residues: CAIPLMGHM.

This rearrangement joins TRBV2 to TRBJ2-2; tentative D call: TRBD2 (5 bases). V lost 7 bases, J lost 7 bases, and 16 bases lay in between. Germline V gene data show CDR1 as SNHLY and CDR2 as FYNNEI. The CDR3 covers 14 residues. DNA for the CDR3: TGTGCCAGCAAGACGAGCGGTATGGACGGGGAGCTGTTTTTT. Protein sequence: CASKTSGMDGELFF.

The chain couples TRBV19 to TRBJ1-4; 7 bases are a match to TRBD1. Per germline, CDR1 LNHDA and CDR2 SQIVND (reference sequence). The CDR3 length is 14 residues. The J segment lost 8 bases and the V segment lost 6 bases, leaving 9 bases of the junction unmatched. The CDR3 sequence is CASSSDRVTEKLFF. The CDR3 DNA reads as TGTGCCAGTAGCTCAGACAGGGTGACGGAAAAACTGTTTTTT. The full variable domain, its missing parts supplied by reference TRBV19 and TRBJ1-4, is DGGITQSPKYLFRKEGQNVTLSCEQNLNHDAMYWYRQDPGQGLRLIYYSQIVNDFQKGDIAEGYSVSREKKESFPLTVTSAQKNPTAFYLCASSSDRVTEKLFFGSGTQLSVL.

J is TRBJ2-7 and V is TRBV11-3, with D possibly TRBD2 on 6 matching bases. The CDR3 has 13 amino acids. Germline lookup yields CDR1 SGHNT and CDR2 YENEEA. Trimming removed 5 bases at V and 6 bases at J, with 14 bases between. This CDR3 reads CASSPKLGGEQYF. CDR3 coding DNA: TGTGCCAGCAGCCCGAAGTTGGGGGGCGAGCAGTACTTC.